The T cell receptor (beta chain) under discussion was sequenced for a study of shared clonotypes between healthy human individuals. Investigators spread the genomic DNA of each subset evenly over several immunoSEQ plates. The assay was immunoSEQ multiplex PCR, and TCRdb's table has in-frame clones only and misses some. The sample carries almost 750,000 clones, 55% to 80% recorded once. The V gene's germline CDR1 is LNHDA and CDR2 SQIVND (reference sequence). The ends lost 7 bases at V and 9 bases at J; junction bases unmatched: 11. The CDR3 is 14 residues long. Every donor, a Caucasian adult, lived in Nashville, Tennessee.

V and J are TRBV19 and TRBJ2-2, with TRBD2 identical over 7 bases. The clonotype was recovered from a woman aged 30 to 39 in good health. The sequenced sample was memory CD4+ T cells sorted from blood. The subset denotes: CD45RA-negative fraction. In DNA, the CDR3 is TGTGCCAGTACCCCGCGACTAGCCTCCTGGGAGCTGTTTTTT. Encoded protein: CASTPRLASWELFF.